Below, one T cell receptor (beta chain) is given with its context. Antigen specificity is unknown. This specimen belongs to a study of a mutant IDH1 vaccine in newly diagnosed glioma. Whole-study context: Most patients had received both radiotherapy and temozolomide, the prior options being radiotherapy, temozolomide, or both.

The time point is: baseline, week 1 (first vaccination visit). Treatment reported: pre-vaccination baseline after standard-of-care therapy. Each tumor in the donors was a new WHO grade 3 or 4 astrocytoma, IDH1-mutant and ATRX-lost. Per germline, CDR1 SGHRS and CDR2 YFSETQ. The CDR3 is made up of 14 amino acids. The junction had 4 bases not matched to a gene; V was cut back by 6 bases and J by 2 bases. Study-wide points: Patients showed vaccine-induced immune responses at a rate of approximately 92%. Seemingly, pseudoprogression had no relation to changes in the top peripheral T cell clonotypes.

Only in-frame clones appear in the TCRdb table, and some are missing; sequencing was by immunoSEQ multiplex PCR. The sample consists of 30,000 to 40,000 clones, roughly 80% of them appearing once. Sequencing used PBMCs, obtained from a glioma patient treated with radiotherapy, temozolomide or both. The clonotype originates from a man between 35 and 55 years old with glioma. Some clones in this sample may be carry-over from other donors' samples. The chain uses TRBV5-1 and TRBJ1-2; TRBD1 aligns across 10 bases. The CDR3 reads CASTAGQGNYGYTF. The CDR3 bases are TGCGCCAGCACCGCGGGACAGGGGAACTATGGCTACACCTTC.